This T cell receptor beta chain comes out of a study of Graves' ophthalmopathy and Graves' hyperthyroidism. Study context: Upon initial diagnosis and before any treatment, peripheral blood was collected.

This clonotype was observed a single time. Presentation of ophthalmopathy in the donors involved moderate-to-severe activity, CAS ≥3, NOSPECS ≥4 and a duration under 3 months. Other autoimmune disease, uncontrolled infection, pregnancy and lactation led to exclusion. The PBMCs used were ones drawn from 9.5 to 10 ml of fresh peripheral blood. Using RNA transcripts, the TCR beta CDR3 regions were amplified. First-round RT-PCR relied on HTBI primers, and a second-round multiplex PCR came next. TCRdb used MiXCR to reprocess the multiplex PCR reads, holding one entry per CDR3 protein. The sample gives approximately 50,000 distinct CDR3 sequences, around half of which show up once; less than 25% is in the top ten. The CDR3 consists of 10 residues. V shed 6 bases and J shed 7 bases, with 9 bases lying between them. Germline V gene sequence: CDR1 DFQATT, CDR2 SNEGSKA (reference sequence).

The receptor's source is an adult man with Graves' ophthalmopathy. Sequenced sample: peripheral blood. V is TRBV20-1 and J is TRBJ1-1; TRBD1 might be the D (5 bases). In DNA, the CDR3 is TGCAGTGCCCGGGACGTTGAAGCTTTCTTT. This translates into CSARDVEAFF.